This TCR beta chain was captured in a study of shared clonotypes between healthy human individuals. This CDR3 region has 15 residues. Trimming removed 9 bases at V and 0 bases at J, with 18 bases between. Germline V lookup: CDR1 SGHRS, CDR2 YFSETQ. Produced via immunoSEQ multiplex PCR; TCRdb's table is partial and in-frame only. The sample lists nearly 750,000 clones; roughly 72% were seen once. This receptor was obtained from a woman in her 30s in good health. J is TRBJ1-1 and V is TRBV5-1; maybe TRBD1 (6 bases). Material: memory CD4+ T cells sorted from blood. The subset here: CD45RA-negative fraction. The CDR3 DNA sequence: TGCGCCACTGCGACAGGAGTATCGATGAACACTGAAGCTTTCTTT. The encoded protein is CATATGVSMNTEAFF.